This T cell receptor beta chain was recorded in a study of Ad26.COV2.S vaccination and SARS-CoV-2 variants. General observations from the study: Responses of T cells in total may have been underestimated by the TCR breadth and depth analyses.

The CDR3 has 16 residues. V trimming: 1 base; J trimming: 3 bases; junction bases outside the gene matches: 3. CDR1 and CDR2 from the germline V gene are LNHDA and SQIVND (reference sequence). TCRdb keeps only in-frame clones here, not all; method: immunoSEQ multiplex PCR. This sample has hundreds of thousands of clones, with 80% to 90% found just once. Turning to this clone: Its antigen is currently unknown.

Treatment in this sample: some 19 received Ad26.COV2.S at low or high dose, single or two shots; roughly five received placebo; per-sample allocation not given. Sample collection was performed on day 63 after the first vaccine or placebo injection. Sequenced material: peripheral blood, taken in a trial of Ad26.COV2.S vaccine versus placebo. The sequence came from a person aged 18-60 years who received the Ad26.COV2.S COVID-19 vaccine or a placebo. This chain connects TRBV19 to TRBJ2-3, with 11 positions matching TRBD2. This CDR3 is CASSIGTSGLTDTQYF. CDR3 bases: TGTGCCAGTAGTATAGGGACTAGCGGGTTGACAGATACGCAGTATTTT.